This T cell receptor beta chain was documented in a study of cytomegalovirus exposure and HLA in healthy donors. Notes on the study in general: Owing to their indistinguishability, certain V segments, notably TRBV6-2 and TRBV6-3, were excluded. In a later analysis, a missense DCLRE1C variant was linked to TCR beta V- and J-gene trimming. The study flagged fewer than 200 TCR beta chains as cytomegalovirus-associated. A later analysis showed that HLA-associated TCR beta chains had undergone more clonal expansion than equally common others.

Amplification used 60 Vbeta primers and 13 Jbeta primers. Assay: immunoSEQ multiplex PCR; the TCRdb copy retains only in-frame clones and omits some. The sample carries roughly 150,000 clones, 65% to 80% recorded once. On this clone: Its antigen is still unknown.

Germline V gene lookup returns CDR1 MGHDK and CDR2 SYGVNS. The CDR3 contains 13 residues. The trim removed 8 bases at V and 0 bases at J, leaving 4 bases unmatched. The chain links TRBV25-1 to TRBJ2-7; 7 bases are shared with TRBD1. Specimen: PBMCs. This TCR was sampled from a human donor in good health. The CDR3 reads CASRGQSSYEQYF. CDR3 DNA: TGTGCCAGCCGGGGACAGTCCTCCTACGAGCAGTACTTC.